A few counts support the clone carrying this T cell receptor (beta chain). Its antigen is currently unknown. Via MiXCR, TCRdb re-called the reads, giving one row per CDR3 protein. The sample yields about 920,000 distinct CDR3 sequences, approximately 31% seen once. The CDR3 runs 15 residues. V was pared by 5 bases and J by 3 bases, with 17 bases between. Germline CDR1 is SEHNR and CDR2 is FQNEAQ (reference sequence). This entry comes from a study of T cell repertoires in cytomegalovirus infection. Study context: It was the public TCR beta signatures that indicated both CMV infection and matching HLA type.

Regarding the study as a whole: Dominating the ex vivo response were HLA-C-restricted CMV-specific TCR beta clonotypes.

The source is a human donor in good health (CMV status not recorded). Some clones in this sample may be carry-over from other donors' samples. The chain recombines TRBV7-9 with TRBJ2-7; the D gene is possibly TRBD2 (5 bases). Sample: cultured CD8+ T cells from PBMCs, taken from culture after CMV antigen stimulation. CDR3 region: CASSPVLGVYYEQYF. The CDR3 nucleotides are TGTGCCAGCAGCCCCGTTTTGGGAGTATACTACGAGCAGTACTTC.